This T cell receptor (beta chain) was identified in a study of blood T cell repertoires in COVID-19. At the level of the study: The study drew acute and convalescent COVID-19 samples from the United States, Italy and Spain. Sources were T cells, B-cell-depleted T cells, or PBMCs; the material itself was cDNA or gDNA.

The protocol was immunoSEQ multiplex PCR, while the TCRdb copy is restricted to in-frame clones and leaves out a portion. The sample has 15,000 to 20,000 clones; approximately 90% are singletons. Germline V CDR1 and CDR2: MNHEY, SMNVEV (reference sequence). This CDR3 contains 14 residues. V lost 4 bases to trimming and J lost 5 bases; unmatched junction nucleotides: 5. Sequencing was carried out using peripheral blood. The sequence was collected from a man between 60 and 75 years old with active COVID-19. This chain uses TRBV27 with TRBJ2-1; 7 bases line up with TRBD2. The CDR3 loop is CASSYSGADNEQFF. The CDR3 DNA reads as TGTGCCAGCAGTTACAGCGGGGCAGACAATGAGCAGTTCTTC.